This TCR beta chain came from a study of blood T cell repertoires in COVID-19. Looking at the study overall: The samples span acute and convalescent COVID-19 from the United States, Italy and Spain. Sample material is recorded as cDNA or gDNA derived from T cells, B-cell-depleted T cells, or PBMCs.

Libraries were prepared by immunoSEQ multiplex PCR; TCRdb keeps only in-frame clonotypes and omits some of them. Altogether a few hundred thousand clones are present, 83% being singletons, with the ten largest covering less than 6%. V dropped 1 base and J dropped 6 bases, with 12 bases sitting between them. This CDR3 spans 14 amino acids. Germline lookup yields CDR1 SGHVS and CDR2 FQNEAQ. This receptor was taken from a man aged 55 to 69 who had recovered from COVID-19. The sample consisted of peripheral blood. J is TRBJ1-2 and V is TRBV7-8, with a tentative D call TRBD1 (5 bases). CDR3 loop: CASSLDQGFDGYTF. CDR3 nucleotides: TGTGCCAGCAGCTTAGATCAGGGATTCGATGGCTACACCTTC.